This entry features one TCR beta chain sequence. In this sample, this clonotype turned up a few times. Its antigen target is currently unknown. Per-base qualities were not stored, and no clone one base away is much larger. The sequencer listed for this sample is Illumina HiSeq 1500. The public reads were reprocessed in TCRdb via fastp at Q25 and MiXCR, keeping in-frame beta chains. Each entry merges the rows of one CDR3 protein and shows their most common DNA and genes. Across this sample there are about 920,000 distinct CDR3 sequences, with 25% to 40% seen only once. The ten top clones hold over 10% of the sample. These data come from a study of T cell repertoires in cytomegalovirus infection (dated by TCRdb to the late 2010s). Study-level background: Peptide stimulations targeted recently identified HLA-C-restricted CMV epitopes, whose presentation resists viral immunomodulation, together with well-studied HLA-B-restricted epitopes. Donor HLA type was relevant to the analysis, as public TCR beta signatures indicated carriage of CMV infection together with the matching HLA type. On the study overall, not on this receptor specifically: In both this cohort and an independent cohort of more than 350 donors, the cumulative frequency of public TCR beta family members distinguished carriers of CMV infection plus the relevant HLA type. The ex vivo response was dominated by HLA-C-restricted CMV-specific TCR beta clonotypes, which also provided the single most frequent clonotype in two of eight donors.

The germline V gene yields MGHRA for CDR1 and YSYEKL for CDR2. Relative to germline, V is 3 bases shorter and J is 3 bases shorter, with 11 bases between their ends. The CDR3 spans 15 residues, from the cysteine through the phenylalanine. The sequence is cut down to CDR3 DNA, 45 bases in frame from base 1. Per the publication, the treatment or condition label means: in vitro stimulation with specific CMV peptide epitopes to enrich CMV-specific T cells. Sequencing was performed on cultured CD8+ T cells from PBMCs, taken from culture after CMV antigen stimulation. This clonotype originated in a human donor in good health (CMV status not recorded). Some clones in this sample may be carry-over from other donors' samples. The chain is encoded by TRBV4-1 joined to TRBJ1-4, and possibly TRBD1, on 5 matching bases. The CDR3 reads as follows: CASSHRDFPNEKLFF. The nucleotides read TGCGCCAGCAGCCATAGGGACTTTCCTAATGAAAAACTGTTTTTT.